Sequencing of this T cell receptor beta chain was carried out in a study of T cell responses to AZD1222 COVID-19 vaccine. Remarks on this clone: Its antigen is not identified.

Study outcomes and limitations: The donors showed a predominance of white British ancestry and of females, with possible underestimation of clonal diversity. Spike-specific TCR breadth rose after two AZD1222 doses, and depth rose as well. Spike-spanning, vaccine-associated CD4 TCRs were dominant at 160-218 and 743-854.

The CDR3 totals 16 residues. In germline, CDR1 is MNHNY, CDR2 SVGAGI (reference sequence). V lost 0 bases and J 9 bases, leaving 18 bases between the germline ends. Sequencing was performed with immunoSEQ multiplex PCR; in TCRdb, only in-frame clones are kept and a portion is missing. The sample shows 150,000 or so clones, 94% of them seen only once. This receptor was identified in an adult in good health. The sequencing used peripheral blood, collected on day 0 of AZD1222 vaccination. This chain uses TRBV6-6 with TRBJ1-5; D is perhaps TRBD1 (6 bases). Here the CDR3 DNA reads TGTGCCAGCAGTTACTCGGGTGGTACAGGGCGGGGGCCCCAGCATTTT. Translation: CASSYSGGTGRGPQHF.